Listed here are 25 T cell receptor beta chains from one sample, sequenced in a study of T cell repertoires in cytomegalovirus infection. Antigens of these TCRs are unknown. TCRdb recomputed calls from the reads with MiXCR, one row per CDR3 protein. Here the sample spans 800,000 to 950,000 distinct CDR3 sequences, 32% being singletons. Sample: cultured CD8+ T cells from PBMCs, taken from culture after CMV antigen stimulation. The receptors were sampled from a human donor in good health (CMV status not recorded). Some clones in this sample may be carry-over from other donors' samples.

Worth noting for this clonotype: A much larger clone lies one base from this, so it may be a read error. This chain links TRBV7-8 with TRBJ2-5; TRBD2 matches 7 bases. Looked up from germline, CDR1 is SGHVS and CDR2 is FQNEAQ. The CDR3 consists of 17 residues. CDR3 bases: TGTGCCAGCAGCCGGCGGCCAGCGGGGCTACCTCGGGAGACCCGGTACTTC. Translation gives CASSRRPAGLPRETRYF.

The gene calls are TRBV5-5 and TRBJ1-6; 10 bases map to TRBD1. V shed 4 bases, J shed 0 bases, and the junction held 7 bases outside the gene matches. Germline lookup yields CDR1 SGHKS and CDR2 YYEKEE (reference sequence). The CDR3 loop spans 18 amino acids. The CDR3 nucleotides are TGTGCCAGCAGCGTGACAGGGGGCGGAAACTCCTATAATTCACCCCTCCACTTT. Its protein is CASSVTGGGNSYNSPLHF.

The chain joins TRBV3-1 to TRBJ2-3; 10 bases align to TRBD2. Germline V CDR1 and CDR2: LGHDT, YNNKEL (reference sequence). The V gene end was trimmed by 4 bases and the J gene end by 4 bases; junction bases not matched to a gene: 8. The CDR3 spans 16 residues. CDR3 loop: CASSPQRGGLADTQYF. The CDR3 nucleotides are TGTGCCAGCAGCCCGCAGCGGGGGGGCCTAGCAGATACGCAGTATTTT.

The rearrangement joins TRBV15 to TRBJ2-5; no definite D call. CDR3 length equals 15 residues. Germline loops: CDR1 LNHNV, CDR2 YYDKDF (reference sequence). V was pared by 0 bases and J by 0 bases, with 8 bases between. The CDR3 nucleotides are TGTGCCACCAGCAGAGAAACTTCGTACCAAGAGACCCAGTACTTC. This encodes CATSRETSYQETQYF.

The gene calls are TRBV4-3 and TRBJ1-1; D is perhaps TRBD1 (5 bases). The germline gives CDR1 LGHNA, CDR2 YSLEER. The CDR3 loop spans 15 amino acids. Trimming left V 0 bases short and J 2 bases short, with 10 bases between. CDR3 in amino acids: CASSQDGAYNTEAFF. The CDR3 coding sequence is TGCGCCAGCAGCCAAGACGGGGCATATAACACTGAAGCTTTCTTT.

V gene TRBV7-2 combines with J gene TRBJ1-1; D is unresolved. The CDR3 sequence is 15 residues long. Trimming cost V 0 bases and J 0 bases, with 8 bases left between them. From germline, CDR1 is SGHTA and CDR2 FQGNSA. The CDR3 region is CASSLAPALNTEAFF. CDR3 nucleotide sequence: TGTGCCAGCAGCTTAGCGCCCGCACTGAACACTGAAGCTTTCTTT.

This clonotype was counted only a few times. The gene calls are TRBV6-2 or TRBV6-3 and TRBJ2-5, with 8 nucleotides matching TRBD1. The V gene's germline CDR1 is MNHEY and CDR2 SVGEGT. Trimming removed 6 bases from V and 7 bases from J; junction bases left unmatched: 13. CDR3 length equals 15 residues. CDR3 sequence: CASSLGRTGFGTQYF. The CDR3 region has the DNA TGTGCCAGCAGCCTCGGGCGGACAGGGTTTGGGACCCAGTACTTC.

This chain links TRBV11-2 with TRBJ1-4; D not resolved. From germline, CDR1 is SGHAT and CDR2 FQNNGV. The CDR3 extends over 16 amino acids. V lost 2 bases to trimming and J lost 8 bases, with 18 bases between them. The CDR3, as DNA: TGTGCCAGCAGCTTAAGTATAAGTTCCATCTTGGAAAAACTGTTTTTT. Amino acid sequence: CASSLSISSILEKLFF.

The rearrangement uses TRBV9 and TRBJ1-2; the D gene is possibly TRBD1 (6 bases). V lost 0 bases to trimming and J lost 3 bases, with 9 bases between them. From germline, CDR1 is SGDLS and CDR2 YYNGEE. This CDR3 is built from 14 residues. CDR3: CASSVVGAHYGYTF. The CDR3 DNA follows: TGTGCCAGCAGCGTAGTGGGGGCCCACTATGGCTACACCTTC.

This chain uses TRBV6-6 with TRBJ1-5, with a possible D match to TRBD1 (5 bases). V was pared by 3 bases and J by 5 bases, with 11 bases between. The CDR3 is made up of 14 amino acids. Germline-derived CDR1 and CDR2 are MNHNY and SVGAGI (reference sequence). The DNA for the CDR3 is TGTGCCAGCAGTTATCGGGACCGATATCAGCCCCAGCATTTT. It encodes CASSYRDRYQPQHF.

V usage is TRBV12-3 or TRBV12-4 and J usage is TRBJ1-5; TRBD1 is a possible D gene (6 bases). V was shortened by 2 bases and J by 4 bases, with 12 bases between the two germline ends. The CDR3 has 15 residues. CDR3 sequence (DNA): TGTGCCAGCAGTTTAACTATGGGGGCGAATCAGCCCCAGCATTTT. Its protein product is CASSLTMGANQPQHF.

The chain joins TRBV6-5 to TRBJ1-1; 8 nucleotides match TRBD1. In germline, CDR1 is MNHEY, CDR2 SVGAGI. The CDR3 runs 14 residues. Trimming cost V 4 bases and J 10 bases; bases outside gene matches: 11. In nucleotides, the CDR3 is TGTGCCAGCAGTTCCGACGGACAGGGTATCGTAGCTTTCTTT. Amino acid sequence: CASSSDGQGIVAFF.

The sample holds a few counts of this clonotype. The chain joins TRBV6-5 to TRBJ2-7; possible D gene TRBD1, 5 bases. This CDR3 contains 18 residues. Per germline, CDR1 MNHEY and CDR2 SVGAGI. Trimming removed 2 bases at V and 4 bases at J, with 24 bases between. The CDR3 protein is CASSYGAGQLNTEYEQYF. In nucleotides, the CDR3 is TGTGCCAGCAGTTACGGGGCAGGGCAACTGAATACTGAATACGAGCAGTACTTC.

The rearrangement joins TRBV7-6 to TRBJ1-5; D gene ambiguous. The CDR3 is 21 residues long. Germline values: CDR1 SGHVS, CDR2 FNYEAQ. Trimming took 5 bases from V and 0 from J, leaving 29 bases between them. CDR3 nucleotide sequence: TGTGCCAGCAGCCTATACGGTCCGACACAACGAAGCCTTATTAGCAATCAGCCCCAGCATTTT. Translation gives CASSLYGPTQRSLISNQPQHF. The variable domain in full, with the rest retrieved from reference TRBV7-6 and TRBJ1-5, is GAGVSQSPRYKVTKRGQDVALRCDPISGHVSLYWYRQALGQGPEFLTYFNYEAQQDKSGLPNDRFSAERPEGSISTLTIQRTEQRDSAMYRCASSLYGPTQRSLISNQPQHFGDGTRLSIL.

CDR3 sequence: CSFVGGSGNTIYF. The CDR3 region has the DNA TGCAGTTTTGTGGGGGGCAGTGGAAACACCATATATTTT. The chain combines TRBV29-1 with TRBJ1-3; D is perhaps TRBD1 (6 bases). There are 13 residues in the CDR3. Germline V lookup: CDR1 SQVTM, CDR2 ANQGSEA.

The sample holds a few counts of this clonotype. Written as DNA, the CDR3 is TGTGCCAGCAGCGTAGCCTCTCTATTTGGCGGGGAGCTGTTTTTT. Encoded protein: CASSVASLFGGELFF. This chain connects TRBV9 to TRBJ2-2; no reliable D call. This CDR3 spans 15 amino acids. The V gene lost 0 bases and the J gene lost 7 bases, with 13 bases spanning the gap. Germline V gives CDR1 SGDLS, CDR2 YYNGEE. Supplemented by reference TRBV9 and TRBJ2-2, the full variable domain reads DSGVTQTPKHLITATGQRVTLRCSPRSGDLSVYWYQQSLDQGLQFLIQYYNGEERAKGNILERFSAQQFPDLHSELNLSSLELGDSALYFCASSVASLFGGELFFGEGSRLTVL.

This clonotype appeared a few times. The rearrangement uses TRBV4-1 and TRBJ1-5, with D possibly being TRBD1 (5 bases). The CDR3 has 15 residues. Trimming took 3 bases from V and 4 from J, leaving 13 bases between them. Germline V gene sequence: CDR1 MGHRA, CDR2 YSYEKL. The CDR3 reads CASSQLQGGNQPQHF. The CDR3, as DNA: TGCGCCAGCAGCCAGCTCCAGGGCGGGAATCAGCCCCAGCATTTT.

As to this clonotype: This may arise from a read error, as a much more abundant clone is one base away. This rearrangement joins TRBV7-4 to TRBJ1-1; D perhaps matches TRBD1 (5 bases). The CDR3 is 15 residues long. CDR1 SGHVT and CDR2 SQSDAQ come from the germline V gene. In nucleotides, the CDR3 is TGTGTCAGCAGCTTCTCCAGGGACGGGAACACTGAAGCTTTCTTT. This encodes CVSSFSRDGNTEAFF.

The rearrangement joins TRBV19 to TRBJ2-1; a possible D gene is TRBD1 (6 bases). Trimming cost V 0 bases and J 3 bases, with 18 bases left between them. The CDR3 runs 18 residues. The V gene's germline CDR1 is LNHDA and CDR2 SQIVND (reference sequence). CDR3 loop: CASSIEGRQVYGYNEQFF. The CDR3 region has the DNA TGTGCCAGTAGTATAGAGGGGCGACAGGTGTATGGCTACAATGAGCAGTTCTTC.

The CDR3 nucleotides are TGTGCCAGCAGTTTAAATTTTCAGGACCTTTCTTATAGCAATCAGCCCCAGCATTTT. Amino acids: CASSLNFQDLSYSNQPQHF. The rearrangement joins TRBV27 to TRBJ1-5; no clear D. The CDR3 runs to 19 residues. Between the trimmed V and J ends, which lost 2 bases and 0 bases, there was a span of 20 bases. Germline V gene lookup returns CDR1 MNHEY and CDR2 SMNVEV (reference sequence).

With respect to this clonotype: At one end, the junction sequence differs from germline, possibly due to a read error. V gene TRBV4-3 combines with J gene TRBJ2-1, with 9 bases aligning to TRBD2. The germline gives CDR1 LGHNA, CDR2 YSLEER. The CDR3 is made up of 18 amino acids. The CDR3 coding sequence is TGCGCCAGTAGCCTTACCATAGCGGGGGTCAGCTCCTACAATGAGCAGTTCTTC. Its protein is CASSLTIAGVSSYNEQFF.

This clonotype has at least ten counts. The chain uses TRBV27 and TRBJ1-1; D gene ambiguous. Germline assignment: CDR1 MNHEY and CDR2 SMNVEV (reference sequence). Trimming cost V 3 bases and J 1 base, with 9 bases left between them. The CDR3 is 14 residues long. CDR3 nucleotides: TGTGCCAGCAGTTTTAGGGTAGGGAACACTGAAGCTTTCTTT. Translated: CASSFRVGNTEAFF.

The chain is built from TRBV12-3 or TRBV12-4 and TRBJ1-1; D gene uncertain. V gave up 2 bases and J gave up 6 bases, with 13 bases separating them. This CDR3 is 14 amino acids long. In DNA form, the CDR3 reads TGTGCCAGCAGTTTAATAGGGAATGGGGCTGAAGCTTTCTTT. Translated, it gives CASSLIGNGAEAFF.

V and J are TRBV7-2 and TRBJ2-7; 7 bases line up with TRBD2. Germline CDR1 is SGHTA and CDR2 is FQGNSA. The CDR3 is 13 residues long. Trimming took 5 bases from V and 6 from J; bases not matched to a gene: 7. The CDR3 protein is CASSRGGHCEQYV. The CDR3 DNA is TGTGCCAGCAGCCGGGGAGGGCATTGCGAGCAGTACGTC.

The chain employs TRBV4-1 and TRBJ2-3; possibly TRBD1 for D (7 bases). Trimming cost V 1 base and J 6 bases, with 17 bases left between them. CDR1 is MGHRA and CDR2 is YSYEKL in the germline V gene. The CDR3 extends over 16 amino acids. This CDR3 reads CASSQVSQPGGDTQYF. Written as DNA, the CDR3 is TGCGCCAGCAGCCAAGTGTCTCAACCAGGGGGGGATACGCAGTATTTT.